These T cell receptor beta chains were read from a single sample in a study of a mutant IDH1 vaccine in newly diagnosed glioma. Antigens of these TCRs are unknown. Clones were sequenced by immunoSEQ multiplex PCR, and TCRdb holds only the in-frame ones, with some missing. The repertoire consists of 38,000 or so clones, with around 81% occurring once and the leading ten covering around 5%. Here the sequenced sample was PBMCs, taken from a glioma patient whose treatment included an IDH1 peptide vaccine. Every receptor here comes from a man aged 35 to 55 with glioma. CDR3s include the opening cysteine and the closing phenylalanine or tryptophan. The order of the fields is V gene, J gene, CDR3 protein.

>TRBV19|TRBJ1-6
CAGGTGNSPLHF
>TRBV7-8|TRBJ1-6
CASSSPPSPLHF
>TRBV6-1|TRBJ1-3
CASKGWGGSGNTIYF
>TRBV29-1|TRBJ2-2
CSVSDRVVTGELFF
>TRBV5-5|.
CASSLDGYEQYF
>TRBV7-3|TRBJ2-1
CASSLTGRIGRDGTYNEQFF
>TRBV27|TRBJ2-1
CASSPIGRGGAGNEQFF
>TRBV6-7|TRBJ1-2
CASSSGGRFNYGYTF
>TRBV6-6|TRBJ2-7
CASSYGTSEQYF
>TRBV11-3|TRBJ2-1
CASSLDGRGENEQFF
>TRBV5-6|TRBJ2-5
CASSYDPMGETQYF
>TRBV7-8|TRBJ2-7
CASSSPAGTEQYF
>TRBV5-1|TRBJ2-5
CASSTGTGRTETQYF
>TRBV6-4|TRBJ2-1
CASSEGLASGKQFF
>TRBV7-2|TRBJ1-1
CASSFHPQGNTEAFF
>TRBV4-2|TRBJ1-5
CASSQDSDRSISPQHF
>TRBV2|TRBJ2-3
CASRIDKRTDTQYF
>TRBV20-1|TRBJ2-7
CGGTSLREQYF
>TRBV7-6|TRBJ2-7
CASSTGTGPGYEQYF
>TRBV5-5|TRBJ1-2
CASSLVAGYGYTF
>TRBV4-3|TRBJ2-3
CASSQFSGRTDTQYF
>TRBV5-6|TRBJ2-7
CASPPTRRNEQYF
>TRBV9|TRBJ2-7
CASSPTLAGGSYEQYF
>TRBV28|TRBJ1-1
CASIEPGGGTEAFF
>TRBV9|TRBJ2-1
CASSVAGDHSYNEQFF
>TRBV30|TRBJ2-2
CAWAPGQGNTGELFF
>TRBV15|TRBJ1-5
CATSRVGGGQPQHF
>TRBV5-1|TRBJ2-7
CASSPGQGVSEQYF
>TRBV7-3|TRBJ2-5
CASSSTGGGQETQYF
>TRBV7-2|TRBJ1-5
CAGSRTGRNQPQHF
>TRBV19|TRBJ1-1
CASRLDRQNTEAFF
>TRBV11-2|TRBJ1-3
CASSPRTGTGNTIYF
>TRBV2|TRBJ2-5
CASSGLPGALGEQYF
>TRBV7-2|TRBJ2-7
CASSLTGWDSYEQYF
>TRBV7-9|TRBJ1-2
CASSFLLRGRYGYTF
>TRBV7-2|TRBJ1-1
CASTVKEAFF
>TRBV4-3|TRBJ2-1
CASSTGDSYNEQFF
>TRBV19|TRBJ1-6
CASTGTANSPLHF
>TRBV5-1|TRBJ2-3
CASSLAGDGTDTQYF